The T cell receptor (beta chain) under discussion was sequenced for a study of OX40 agonist ivuxolimab in advanced cancers. Background on the whole study: The costimulatory receptor OX40 (CD134) was targeted by ivuxolimab, a fully human IgG2 agonistic monoclonal antibody. Among the 52 dose-escalation patients, some 20 had hepatocellular carcinoma, roughly 15 melanoma, 9 renal cell carcinoma and 9 head and neck cancer. Intravenous ivuxolimab was administered to patients every 2 weeks at six dose levels: 0.01, 0.1, 0.3, 1.5, 3 and 10 mg/kg. The monotherapy dose-escalation portion (N of about 50 patients) of the phase I ivuxolimab trial is reported in the paper. The purpose of peripheral TCRbeta sequencing was to test whether ivuxolimab changed TCR sequence diversity and led to clonal T-cell expansion. A male proportion of around 81% and a mean age of roughly 58 years, ranging from about 23 to 90, were recorded for the dose-escalation cohort. Three dose-escalation patients achieved partial responses, one with hepatocellular carcinoma and two with cutaneous melanoma. Prior anti-PD-1, anti-PD-L1 or anti-CTLA-4 therapy was permitted, and about 40% of dose-escalation patients had received checkpoint inhibitors. The paper's findings and limits, for the study overall: Low levels of normalized T-cell clonal expansion were also seen in some patients who did not respond. At doses from 0.1 to 3.0 mg/kg, clonal expansion was seen in both CD4+ and CD8+ blood T cells between baseline and week 6. In the 0.1-3.0 mg/kg groups, partial responders had among the lowest normalized peripheral clonal expansion, particularly in CD8+ T cells. After ivuxolimab, more expanded clones were found on average in CD8+ T cells than in CD4+ T cells. The antigen specificity of the peripheral T cells that underwent clonal expansion was not determined.

Genomic DNA was isolated from the sorted cells so that the TCRbeta CDR3 region could be sequenced. TCRbeta CDR3 regions were sequenced using the immunoSEQ Assay. Here the immuneACCESS table is served through TCRdb, limited to in-frame sequences with V and J called. Missing clones are a known gap in these copies; in checked studies unresolved V genes cover under half, and the rest lacks a known reason. The sample table lists some 79,000 clones, 88% of them with a count of one. The ten largest make up over 4% of the sample. According to the germline V gene, CDR1 reads MNHEY and CDR2 reads SVGAGI. The CDR3, cysteine through phenylalanine, is 15 amino acids long. Just CDR3 DNA is preserved here, 45 bases in frame from base 1. The junction shows trimming of 4 bases on V and 3 bases on J, and the gene matches do not reach 5 bases of it. The trial excluded patients who had a history of autoimmune disease or were on systemic immunosuppression. In every dose cohort, peripheral blood was drawn for TCR sequencing at baseline, cycle 4 day 1, and cycle 7 day 1. Samples were obtained from an open-label, multicenter, first-in-human phase I dose-escalation trial of ivuxolimab. Adults with locally advanced or metastatic melanoma, renal cell carcinoma, hepatocellular carcinoma or head and neck squamous cell carcinoma were enrolled in the trial. Before TCR sequencing, CD4+ and CD8+ T cells were separately sorted from peripheral blood.

Regarding this clone: Its specific antigen is unknown. No qualities accompany the bases; no much larger clone lies one base away.

This specimen was CD4+ or CD8+ T cells sorted from blood, taken in a trial of the OX40 agonist ivuxolimab. The TCR sequence derives from an adult with an advanced solid tumor such as melanoma, head and neck, liver or kidney cancer. The chain uses TRBV6-5 and TRBJ1-1; 10 central nucleotides agree with TRBD1. The nucleotide sequence reads TGTGCCAGCAGTTCGCCCGGGACAGGGGACACTGAAGCTTTCTTT. It codes for CASSSPGTGDTEAFF.